This entry lists 21 T cell receptor beta chains sequenced from one sample in a study of blood T cells in healthy people across ages. Sample-barcoded 5' priming and a J-beta primer mix drove a second PCR of roughly 7 to 11 cycles. TCRdb processed the 5' RACE reads anew with MiXCR; each CDR3 protein has one entry. This table has around 1,000,000 distinct CDR3 sequences, roughly 24% appearing once. The sample was also linked to a second study, of T cells of mothers and their children.

Sequenced: blood. Receptor source: a girl aged 2-10 years in good health.

In this sample, this clonotype turned up a few times. The J gene is TRBJ1-2, the V gene TRBV16; no clear D. The CDR3 is 12 amino acids. Germline values: CDR1 KGHSY, CDR2 FQNENV. V dropped 3 bases and J dropped 11 bases, with 13 bases sitting between them. As DNA, the CDR3 is TGTGCCAGCAGCCATACCGGGCCTCTTTACACCTTC. Amino acids: CASSHTGPLYTF.

In this sample, this clonotype turned up a few times. The V and J genes are TRBV28 and TRBJ2-3; perhaps TRBD2 as D (5 bases). V lost 5 bases and J lost 0, with 12 bases in between. Looked up from germline, CDR1 is MDHEN and CDR2 is SYDVKM. This CDR3 is 15 amino acids long. This chain's CDR3 is CASSTYWRSTDTQYF. CDR3 bases: TGTGCCAGCAGTACATATTGGAGGAGCACAGATACGCAGTATTTT. Drawing the rest from reference TRBV28 and TRBJ2-3, the complete variable domain is DVKVTQSSRYLVKRTGEKVFLECVQDMDHENMFWYRQDPGLGLRLIYFSYDVKMKEKGDIPEGYSVSREKKERFSLILESASTNQTSMYLCASSTYWRSTDTQYFGPGTRLTVL.

The chain uses TRBV12-3 or TRBV12-4 and TRBJ2-7, with TRBD1 identical over 10 bases. CDR3 length: 15 amino acids. The ends lost 3 bases at V and 10 bases at J; junction bases unmatched: 12. The chain's CDR3 is CASSFNIGTGEQQYF. The CDR3 bases are TGTGCCAGCAGTTTTAATATCGGGACAGGGGAACAACAGTACTTC.

This clonotype was recorded a few times. The chain uses TRBV20-1 and TRBJ2-1, with 8 bases matching TRBD2. This CDR3 is 15 amino acids long. CDR1 is DFQATT and CDR2 is SNEGSKA in the germline V gene (reference sequence). J lost 7 bases, V lost 4 bases, and 12 bases had no gene match. The CDR3 spells CSAINREGNGNEQFF. The CDR3 nucleotides are TGCAGTGCTATCAACCGGGAGGGCAATGGTAATGAGCAGTTCTTC.

This clonotype was observed a handful of times. This chain connects TRBV2 to TRBJ1-1, with D unresolved. Germline CDR1 and CDR2: SNHLY and FYNNEI. The V end lost 8 bases, the J end lost 0 bases, and 10 bases lay between the germline ends. This CDR3 is 13 amino acids long. The CDR3 nucleotides read TGTGCCAGCGTGGGGAGTATGAACACTGAAGCTTTCTTT. Translation gives CASVGSMNTEAFF.

The chain links TRBV6-5 to TRBJ1-5, with D perhaps TRBD1 (6 bases). CDR1 and CDR2 (germline): MNHEY, SVGAGI. The CDR3 is 15 residues long. Deletions cut 8 bases from V and 0 bases from J, with 14 bases between. CDR3 bases: TGTGCCAGCGGACCAGGGGTAATTAGCAATCAGCCCCAGCATTTT. Its translation: CASGPGVISNQPQHF.

The chain uses TRBV6-2 or TRBV6-3 and TRBJ2-7, with D perhaps TRBD1 or TRBD2 (6 bases each). Per germline, CDR1 MNHEY and CDR2 SVGEGT. The CDR3 is 13 residues long. Trimming shortened V by 5 bases and J by 2 bases, and 10 bases separated the two germline ends. The CDR3 is CASSRGATYEQYF. DNA for the CDR3: TGTGCCAGCAGTAGGGGGGCTACCTACGAGCAGTACTTC.

This clonotype was seen more than once but under ten times. The V and J genes are TRBV3-1 and TRBJ1-1; D gene unclear. The V gene lost 1 base and the J gene lost 3 bases, with 6 bases spanning the gap. CDR3 length: 13 amino acids. Looked up from germline, CDR1 is LGHDT and CDR2 is YNNKEL (reference sequence). CDR3 in DNA: TGTGCCAGCAGCCAAGGGTCGTACACTGAAGCTTTCTTT. Protein sequence: CASSQGSYTEAFF.

The table lists this clonotype with a few counts. The chain is built from TRBV7-9 and TRBJ2-5, with 13 bases identical to TRBD2. Germline CDR1 reads SEHNR; CDR2 reads FQNEAQ (reference sequence). The V segment lost 5 bases and the J segment 5 bases; nucleotides outside the gene matches: 8. The CDR3 spans 16 residues. For the CDR3, the DNA is TGTGCCAGCAGCCCCCGGACTAGCGGGAGAATTGAGACCCAGTACTTC. It is translated as CASSPRTSGRIETQYF.

The chain joins TRBV24-1 to TRBJ2-2; 8 bases match TRBD1. V gave up 4 bases and J gave up 12 bases; unmatched junction bases: 6. Germline values: CDR1 KGHDR, CDR2 SFDVKD. The CDR3 runs 13 residues. CDR3 sequence: CATSEYQGAKLFF. CDR3 sequence (DNA): TGTGCCACCAGTGAATACCAGGGGGCAAAGCTGTTTTTT.

In regard to this clonotype: One end of the junction fails to match germline, which may point to a read error. The chain joins TRBV6-2 or TRBV6-3 to TRBJ2-5; 7 bases map to TRBD2. The CDR3 has 12 amino acids. CDR1 and CDR2 (germline): MNHEY, SVGEGT. The CDR3 protein is CASRYSGLVKFF. The CDR3 DNA is TGTGCCAGCAGGTACTCTGGACTAGTGAAGTTCTTC.

CDR3 nucleotide sequence: TGCAGTGCTAGAGATGACTCGCGAGGGGGAGATACGCAGTATTTT. It encodes CSARDDSRGGDTQYF. This sequence joins TRBV20-1 and TRBJ2-3; D is possibly TRBD1 (6 bases). Germline CDR1 DFQATT, CDR2 SNEGSKA (reference sequence). Trimming shortened V by 0 bases and J by 5 bases, and 15 bases separated the two germline ends. The CDR3 totals 15 residues.

The chain uses TRBV7-2 and TRBJ1-5; no firm D call. Germline V gene sequence: CDR1 SGHTA, CDR2 FQGNSA. The CDR3 contains 14 residues. Trimming cost V 0 bases and J 6 bases, with 9 bases left between them. The chain's CDR3 is CASSLALGSQPQHF. Here the CDR3 DNA reads TGTGCCAGCAGCTTAGCGCTGGGTAGTCAGCCCCAGCATTTT.

The J gene is TRBJ2-1, the V gene TRBV21-1; no DNA check was done on the table's D call, TRBD2. TRBV21-1 is a pseudogene segment. The CDR3 spans 15 residues. The CDR3 protein is CASVTLAGGPSEQFF. In DNA, the CDR3 is TGTGCCAGCGTGACACTAGCGGGGGGGCCGAGTGAGCAGTTCTTC.

This clonotype was observed a handful of times. The J gene is TRBJ2-1, the V gene TRBV3-1, with 13 bases that match TRBD2. The CDR3 length is 16 residues. The germline V gene has CDR1 LGHDT and CDR2 YNNKEL (reference sequence). After removal of 2 bases from V and 6 bases from J, the junction contained 4 bases not matched to a gene. The CDR3 loop is CASSQTSGRALNEQFF. CDR3 DNA sequence: TGTGCCAGCAGCCAAACTAGCGGGAGGGCCCTCAATGAGCAGTTCTTC.

The chain links TRBV6-6 to TRBJ1-2, with D maybe TRBD1 (6 bases). This CDR3 is built from 13 residues. Trimming left V 5 bases short and J 9 bases short, with 16 bases between. The V gene's germline CDR1 is MNHNY and CDR2 SVGAGI (reference sequence). CDR3 bases: TGTGCCAGCAGTCCGGACAGAGCCCTGAGCTACACCTTC. It translates to CASSPDRALSYTF.

The rearrangement uses TRBV6-4 and TRBJ2-3; the D gene is possibly TRBD2 (6 bases). Looked up from germline, CDR1 is MRHNA and CDR2 is SNTAGT. The CDR3 consists of 15 residues. Trimming shortened V by 6 bases and J by 4 bases, and 17 bases separated the two germline ends. CDR3 in amino acids: CASSPGLHSPDTQYF. CDR3 in DNA: TGTGCCAGCAGCCCGGGACTCCATAGCCCAGATACGCAGTATTTT.

The gene calls are TRBV27 and TRBJ2-3; 12 bases map to TRBD2. Germline trimming cut 6 bases from V and 2 bases from J; bases unmatched to any gene: 9. The germline V gene encodes CDR1 MNHEY and CDR2 SMNVEV (reference sequence). The CDR3 spans 17 residues. The CDR3 DNA sequence: TGTGCCAGCAGCCCAATCGGACTAGCGGGGACCACAGATACGCAGTATTTT. Translated: CASSPIGLAGTTDTQYF.

The rearrangement links TRBV5-1 to TRBJ1-1; 7 bases align to TRBD1. The CDR3 is 13 amino acids. Germline CDR1 reads SGHRS; CDR2 reads YFSETQ. Unmatched junction bases numbered 5, after V lost 5 bases and J lost 4 bases. Here the CDR3 reads CASRIPGGTEAFF. Here the CDR3 DNA reads TGCGCCAGCAGAATTCCAGGGGGCACTGAAGCTTTCTTT. The full variable domain, its missing parts supplied by reference TRBV5-1 and TRBJ1-1, is KAGVTQTPRYLIKTRGQQVTLSCSPISGHRSVSWYQQTPGQGLQFLFEYFSETQRNKGNFPGRFSGRQFSNSRSEMNVSTLELGDSALYLCASRIPGGTEAFFGQGTRLTVV.

A few counts support this clonotype. This chain joins TRBV6-5 and TRBJ1-4; D is perhaps TRBD1 (6 bases). The germline CDR1 and CDR2 sequences are MNHEY and SVGAGI. The CDR3 runs to 15 residues. V was clipped by 2 bases and J by 6 bases, with 13 bases between them. The CDR3 DNA reads as TGTGCCAGCAGTTACGCCGTGGGGGCGCATGAAAAACTGTTTTTT. This encodes CASSYAVGAHEKLFF.

This clonotype came up a few times. J is TRBJ1-1 and V is TRBV6-6; D is undetermined. This CDR3 is 14 amino acids long. The germline V gene encodes CDR1 MNHNY and CDR2 SVGAGI (reference sequence). The germline V and J ends were trimmed by 0 bases and 4 bases, with 9 bases remaining between them. Written as DNA, the CDR3 is TGTGCCAGCAGTTACTCGAAAGTGACCACTGAAGCTTTCTTT. Translating it yields CASSYSKVTTEAFF.